The sequence of this TCR beta chain was determined in a study of cytomegalovirus exposure and HLA in healthy donors. Study findings and constraints: HLA-A and HLA-B allele assignments for most subjects were reportedly predicted accurately using TCR beta sequences. Analyses of presence/absence relied on an assumption of roughly uniform sequencing depth across donors.

Worth noting for this clone: Its antigen is as yet unknown.

Germline V CDR1 and CDR2: SEHNR, FQNEAQ (reference sequence). With 2 bases clipped from V and 7 bases from J, the junction kept 5 bases outside the gene matches. The CDR3 covers 15 residues. Primers included in the PCR were 60 Vbeta and 13 Jbeta primers. Method: immunoSEQ multiplex PCR; TCRdb's copy keeps in-frame clones and lacks some. The sample holds approximately 100,000 clones, roughly 70% seen once. The sample taken for sequencing was PBMCs. The V and J genes are TRBV7-9 and TRBJ2-2, with 9 bases lining up with TRBD1. The receptor was isolated from a man aged 35-49 years in good health and CMV-seropositive. This CDR3 reads CASSLTRDRVGELFF. The DNA of the CDR3 is TGTGCCAGCAGCTTAACGCGGGACAGGGTCGGGGAGCTGTTTTTT.